The sequence of this T cell receptor beta chain was determined in a study of control samples from healthy donors and cancer patients. The repertoire was sequenced with immunoSEQ multiplex PCR; TCRdb's copy has only in-frame clones and lacks some. The repertoire consists of some 130,000 clones, with roughly 92% occurring once and the leading ten covering approximately 10%. This CDR3 region has 15 residues. Germline V gives CDR1 SEHNR, CDR2 FQNEAQ (reference sequence). The V end was cut by 5 bases, the J end by 6 bases, with 17 bases between. Sequenced sample: blood. V and J are TRBV7-9 and TRBJ2-1, with D tentatively TRBD2 (6 bases). This sequence originates from a man between 25 and 39 years old in good health. Here the CDR3 reads CASSTGRDSINEQFF. The CDR3 region has the DNA TGTGCCAGCAGCACGGGCCGGGACTCCATCAATGAGCAGTTCTTC.